This T cell receptor beta chain derives from a study of blood T cell dynamics during melanoma immunotherapy. Background on the study: Metastatic melanoma patients received first-line pembrolizumab or nivolumab plus ipilimumab.

As to time point: week 3, after first cycle of checkpoint inhibitor. This clone was detected only once. TCRdb's table, derived via immunoSEQ multiplex PCR, lists solely in-frame clones and lacks some. The table has some 11,000 clones, roughly nine tenths seen once; the top ten hold around 24%. J was trimmed by 4 bases and V by 2 bases; bases with no gene match: 7. CDR3 length equals 16 residues. Looked up from germline, CDR1 is ENHRY and CDR2 is SYGVKD. The receptor comes from a human donor with melanoma. The chain combines TRBV10-3 with TRBJ1-2, with TRBD1 matching 10 bases. Here the sequenced sample was blood, taken from a patient treated with checkpoint blockade. The CDR3 coding sequence is TGTGCCATCAGTGAGAGGACAGGGGGTCGGGGCTATGGCTACACCTTC. Its protein is CAISERTGGRGYGYTF.